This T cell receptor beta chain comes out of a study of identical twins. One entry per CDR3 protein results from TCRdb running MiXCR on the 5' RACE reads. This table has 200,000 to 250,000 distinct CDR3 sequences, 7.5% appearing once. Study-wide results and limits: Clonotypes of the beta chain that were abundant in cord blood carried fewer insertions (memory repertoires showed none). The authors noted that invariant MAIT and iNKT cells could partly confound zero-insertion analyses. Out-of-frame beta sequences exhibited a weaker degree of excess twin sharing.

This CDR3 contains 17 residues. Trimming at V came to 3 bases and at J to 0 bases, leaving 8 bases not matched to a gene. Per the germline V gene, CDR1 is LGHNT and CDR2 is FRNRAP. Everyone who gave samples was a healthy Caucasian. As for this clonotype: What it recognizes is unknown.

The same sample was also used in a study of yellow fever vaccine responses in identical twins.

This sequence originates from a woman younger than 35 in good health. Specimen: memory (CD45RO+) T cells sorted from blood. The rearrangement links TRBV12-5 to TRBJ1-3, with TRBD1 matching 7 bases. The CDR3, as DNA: TGTGCTAGTGGTTTCCACCCGACAGGGCTCTCTGGAAACACCATATATTTT. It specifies CASGFHPTGLSGNTIYF.